Reported below is one T cell receptor (beta chain). The repertoire was sequenced with immunoSEQ multiplex PCR; TCRdb's copy has only in-frame clones and lacks some. The sample gives 65,000 to 80,000 clones, approximately 93% of which show up once; 2.5% to 3.5% is in the top ten. This specimen belongs to a study of cytomegalovirus exposure and HLA in healthy donors. The CDR3 runs 14 residues. J was trimmed by 6 bases and V by 6 bases; bases with no gene match: 7. Germline CDR1 is SEHNR and CDR2 is FQNEAQ (reference sequence). The source of this sequence is a young woman in good health and CMV-seropositive. Specimen: PBMCs. The chain combines TRBV7-9 with TRBJ1-2; 10 nucleotides agree with TRBD1. In DNA form, the CDR3 reads TGTGCCAGCAGGGCAACCGGGACAGGGGATGGCTACACCTTC. Translating gives CASRATGTGDGYTF.